The 29 T cell receptor beta chains below come from one sample, sequenced in a study of human T cells and chemical hapten exposure. Time point noted: patch test 1, 2 weeks after DPC sensitization. Treatment described: therapeutic diphenylcyclopropenone sensitization with weekly scalp DPC. One entry per CDR3 protein, called by TCRdb with MiXCR from the RACE reads. This sample has some 380,000 distinct CDR3 sequences; roughly 5% occur once, and the top ten carry under 3%. This specimen was whole blood, taken in connection with sensitization to the hapten diphenylcyclopropenone (DPC). Every receptor here comes from a woman in her 50s with alopecia areata. Some clones in this sample may be carry-over from other donors' samples.

This clonotype showed up many times. The chain recombines TRBV9 with TRBJ2-7, with D uncertain. Trimming shortened V by 4 bases and J by 7 bases, and 18 bases separated the two germline ends. Germline-derived CDR1 and CDR2 are SGDLS and YYNGEE. The CDR3 totals 14 residues. The CDR3 reads CASSPRRTSGEQYF. CDR3 in DNA: TGTGCCAGCAGCCCCCGGCGTACTTCCGGGGAGCAGTACTTC.

This clonotype was seen many times. The chain uses TRBV5-1 and TRBJ1-2; D is possibly TRBD1 (5 bases). There are 14 residues in the CDR3. The germline V and J ends were trimmed by 4 bases and 8 bases, with 18 bases remaining between them. Germline values: CDR1 SGHRS, CDR2 YFSETQ. The CDR3 region is CASSRDSGRGGYTF. The CDR3 coding sequence is TGCGCCAGCAGCCGGGACTCCGGACGAGGCGGCTACACCTTC. The whole variable domain, filled in from reference TRBV5-1 and TRBJ1-2, reads KAGVTQTPRYLIKTRGQQVTLSCSPISGHRSVSWYQQTPGQGLQFLFEYFSETQRNKGNFPGRFSGRQFSNSRSEMNVSTLELGDSALYLCASSRDSGRGGYTFGSGTRLTVV.

The sample holds many counts of this clonotype. This chain connects TRBV24-1 to TRBJ1-2; 8 nucleotides agree with TRBD1. V was clipped by 3 bases and J by 6 bases; unmatched bases: 5. The CDR3 covers 14 residues. The germline V gene encodes CDR1 KGHDR and CDR2 SFDVKD. In DNA, the CDR3 is TGTGCCACCAGTGATGGCGCCAGGGGGCATGGCTACACCTTC. Its protein product is CATSDGARGHGYTF.

This clonotype was seen only a few times. The chain joins TRBV4-1 to TRBJ2-1, with D tentatively TRBD1 or TRBD2 (7 bases each). Germline V lookup: CDR1 MGHRA, CDR2 YSYEKL. V shed 0 bases and J shed 5 bases, with 14 bases lying between them. The CDR3 length is 16 residues. The CDR3 nucleotides read TGCGCCAGCAGCCAAGATAGGCAGGGGGGGAACAATGAGCAGTTCTTC. It translates to CASSQDRQGGNNEQFF.

This clonotype was counted ten times or more. J is TRBJ2-5 and V is TRBV4-1; TRBD2 agrees at 12 bases. The V and J ends lost 3 bases and 1 base, in that order; junction bases with no gene match: 6. The germline V gene encodes CDR1 MGHRA and CDR2 YSYEKL. The CDR3 loop spans 17 amino acids. The CDR3 DNA sequence: TGCGCCAGCAGCCAGGCCACTAGCGGGGGGTCCCAAGAGACCCAGTACTTC. It yields the protein CASSQATSGGSQETQYF.

This clonotype was picked up many times. The V and J genes are TRBV7-6 and TRBJ2-5; 13 positions match TRBD2. V dropped 6 bases and J dropped 2; count of bases not matched to a gene: 3. This CDR3 contains 15 residues. Per germline, CDR1 SGHVS and CDR2 FNYEAQ. CDR3 in DNA: TGTGCCAGCAGTTTGGGACTAGCGGGACAAGAGACCCAGTACTTC. Its protein product is CASSLGLAGQETQYF.

There are many counts of this clonotype. This chain joins TRBV4-3 and TRBJ2-2, with TRBD1 identical over 7 bases. Germline V gives CDR1 LGHNA, CDR2 YSLEER. The CDR3 length is 17 residues. Trimming at V came to 1 base and at J to 0 bases, leaving 5 bases not matched to a gene. The CDR3, as DNA: TGCGCCAGCAGCCAAGGTCCAGGGGGTGCGAACACCGGGGAGCTGTTTTTT. Translated: CASSQGPGGANTGELFF.

This clonotype was counted only a few times. The genes are TRBV5-4 and TRBJ1-2, with TRBD1 matching 7 bases. The CDR3 has 15 amino acids. CDR1 SGHNT and CDR2 YYREEE come from the germline V gene (reference sequence). The V and J ends lost 0 bases and 5 bases, in that order; junction bases with no gene match: 7. The CDR3 region has the DNA TGTGCCAGCAGCTTGGCGGCAGGGGGGGAGTATGGCTACACCTTC. It yields the protein CASSLAAGGEYGYTF.

This clonotype was seen repeatedly, ten times or more. This chain uses TRBV29-1 with TRBJ2-5; D unclear. The germline CDR1 and CDR2 sequences are SQVTM and ANQGSEA. This CDR3 spans 13 amino acids. Trimming removed 6 bases at V and 4 bases at J, with 15 bases between. The DNA of the CDR3 is TGCAGCGTAAGCCGGGCCGCGACAGAGACCCAGTACTTC. It is translated as CSVSRAATETQYF.

This clonotype was found many times. This rearrangement joins TRBV7-2 to TRBJ2-3, with D unclear. This CDR3 is 15 amino acids long. V lost 1 base and J 5 bases, leaving 13 bases between the germline ends. Germline-derived CDR1 and CDR2 are SGHTA and FQGNSA. The CDR3 bases are TGTGCCAGCAGCTTAGACCGAGGCCCCGGAGATACGCAGTATTTT. This translates into CASSLDRGPGDTQYF.

This clonotype has at least ten counts. The chain recombines TRBV6-1 with TRBJ2-1, with 12 bases fitting TRBD2. The J segment lost 0 bases and the V segment lost 5 bases, leaving 5 bases of the junction unmatched. CDR1 and CDR2 (germline): MNHNS, SASEGT. This CDR3 spans 17 amino acids. The CDR3 bases are TGTGCCAGCAGTAGGACTAGCGGGATGAGCTCCTACAATGAGCAGTTCTTC. It yields the protein CASSRTSGMSSYNEQFF.

This clonotype came up a few times. This chain joins TRBV4-1 and TRBJ2-4; D gene ambiguous. V was shortened by 4 bases and J by 3 bases, with 13 bases between the two germline ends. The CDR3 consists of 15 residues. Germline V lookup: CDR1 MGHRA, CDR2 YSYEKL. CDR3 DNA: TGCGCCAGCAGCCGGGTCTTGCAAGACAAAAACATTCAGTACTTC. It is translated as CASSRVLQDKNIQYF.

This clonotype occurred a few times. The chain combines TRBV20-1 with TRBJ1-6, with 9 nucleotides matching TRBD1. The length of the CDR3 is 17 residues. Per germline, CDR1 DFQATT and CDR2 SNEGSKA (reference sequence). V trimming: 0 bases; J trimming: 9 bases; junction bases outside the gene matches: 12. This chain's CDR3 is CSARDRGRDRVSSPLHF. CDR3 DNA sequence: TGCAGTGCTAGAGATAGGGGACGGGACAGGGTATCTTCACCCCTCCACTTT.

This clonotype was recorded at least ten times. V gene TRBV5-1 combines with J gene TRBJ1-4, with D unclear. The CDR3 runs 14 residues. CDR1 and CDR2 from the germline V gene are SGHRS and YFSETQ. V lost 3 bases and J lost 0, with 6 bases in between. The DNA of the CDR3 is TGCGCCAGCAGCTCCTCTCCAACTAATGAAAAACTGTTTTTT. Amino acid sequence: CASSSSPTNEKLFF.

This chain connects TRBV7-2 to TRBJ1-3, with TRBD1 matching over 8 bases. J lost 0 bases, V lost 1 base, and 8 bases had no gene match. Germline CDR1 SGHTA, CDR2 FQGNSA. The CDR3 runs to 18 residues. The CDR3 region is CASSLGGSGGRSGNTIYF. The CDR3 DNA sequence: TGTGCCAGCAGCTTAGGAGGGTCAGGGGGCCGCTCTGGAAACACCATATATTTT.

V usage is TRBV5-5 and J usage is TRBJ1-1, with TRBD1 matching over 7 bases. This CDR3 has 12 amino acids. Trimming took 2 bases from V and 11 from J; bases not matched to a gene: 6. Germline V CDR1 and CDR2: SGHKS, YYEKEE (reference sequence). CDR3 sequence reads: CASSLTGDSAFF. CDR3 bases: TGTGCCAGCAGCTTAACAGGGGATTCGGCTTTCTTT.

This clonotype came up many times. The CDR3 here is CASSYGLASYEQYF. CDR3 sequence (DNA): TGTGCCAGCAGCTATGGACTAGCTTCCTACGAGCAGTACTTC. This chain joins TRBV12-3 or TRBV12-4 and TRBJ2-7, with 8 bases matching TRBD2. V gave up 6 bases and J gave up 1 base; unmatched junction bases: 5. The CDR3 totals 14 residues.

This chain links TRBV20-1 with TRBJ1-2; D is undetermined. The length of the CDR3 is 11 residues. With 5 bases removed from V and 7 bases from J, the gap between germline ends came to 11 bases. The germline V gene has CDR1 DFQATT and CDR2 SNEGSKA (reference sequence). CDR3 in amino acids: CSASWALGYTF. The CDR3 region has the DNA TGCAGTGCTTCCTGGGCCCTTGGCTACACCTTC.

V and J are TRBV19 and TRBJ1-5; D may be TRBD1 (6 bases). CDR1 and CDR2 from the germline V gene are LNHDA and SQIVND (reference sequence). This CDR3 comprises 13 residues. The V and J ends lost 7 bases and 6 bases respectively, with 13 bases between them. CDR3 residues: CASMEGVGQPQHF. Here the CDR3 DNA reads TGTGCCAGTATGGAGGGGGTCGGTCAGCCCCAGCATTTT. Together with reference TRBV19 and TRBJ1-5, the CDR3 gives the full variable domain: DGGITQSPKYLFRKEGQNVTLSCEQNLNHDAMYWYRQDPGQGLRLIYYSQIVNDFQKGDIAEGYSVSREKKESFPLTVTSAQKNPTAFYLCASMEGVGQPQHFGDGTRLSIL.

This clonotype was found many times. The J gene is TRBJ1-3, the V gene TRBV11-2; the match to TRBD1 covers 11 bases. CDR1 and CDR2 from the germline V gene are SGHAT and FQNNGV. The CDR3 loop spans 16 amino acids. J was trimmed by 3 bases and V by 4 bases; bases with no gene match: 5. In nucleotides, the CDR3 is TGTGCCAGCAGCTCTGGACAGGGGGCTAATGGAAACACCATATATTTT. This translates into CASSSGQGANGNTIYF.

There are many counts of this clonotype. The chain has TRBV20-1 and TRBJ2-7; tentatively, D is TRBD1 (6 bases). The germline V gene has CDR1 DFQATT and CDR2 SNEGSKA (reference sequence). The CDR3 has 13 amino acids. V lost 6 bases and J 5 bases, leaving 17 bases between the germline ends. CDR3 coding DNA: TGCAGTGCCGACCCCCTGACAGGTCACGAGCAGTACTTC. It specifies CSADPLTGHEQYF.

The genes are TRBV12-3 or TRBV12-4 and TRBJ1-3; tentative D call: TRBD1 (5 bases). V lost 2 bases to trimming and J lost 3 bases, with 8 bases between them. The CDR3 has 14 amino acids. The CDR3 DNA reads TGTGCCAGCAGTTTATCGACAGATGGAAACACCATATATTTT. This codes for CASSLSTDGNTIYF.

This clonotype was seen repeatedly, ten times or more. The chain joins TRBV4-1 to TRBJ1-3; D is unclear. CDR3 size: 14 residues. Germline V CDR1 and CDR2: MGHRA, YSYEKL. The V gene lost 1 base and the J gene lost 2 bases, with 6 bases spanning the gap. CDR3 sequence: CASSQAVTGNTIYF. As DNA, the CDR3 is TGCGCCAGCAGCCAAGCGGTGACTGGAAACACCATATATTTT.

This clonotype showed up many times. The chain uses TRBV29-1 and TRBJ2-5; no firm D call. The germline gives CDR1 SQVTM, CDR2 ANQGSEA. The CDR3 is 12 amino acids. V was clipped by 4 bases and J by 2 bases, with 8 bases between them. The CDR3 is CSVVAAQETQYF. The CDR3 DNA sequence: TGCAGCGTTGTGGCCGCTCAAGAGACCCAGTACTTC. Full variable domain (outside the CDR3, taken from reference TRBV29-1 and TRBJ2-5): SAVISQKPSRDICQRGTSLTIQCQVDSQVTMMFWYRQQPGQSLTLIATANQGSEATYESGFVIDKFPISRPNLTFSTLTVSNMSPEDSSIYLCSVVAAQETQYFGPGTRLLVL.

In its sample, this clonotype was seen many times. The rearrangement joins TRBV7-9 to TRBJ2-1; 7 nucleotides agree with TRBD1. CDR3 length: 14 residues. Looked up from germline, CDR1 is SEHNR and CDR2 is FQNEAQ (reference sequence). The J segment lost 7 bases and the V segment lost 3 bases, leaving 6 bases of the junction unmatched. The CDR3 DNA follows: TGTGCCAGCAGCTTGGCAGGGGGTAAAAATGAGCAGTTCTTC. This encodes CASSLAGGKNEQFF. Using reference TRBV7-9 and TRBJ2-1 for the parts outside the CDR3, the full variable domain is DTGVSQNPRHKITKRGQNVTFRCDPISEHNRLYWYRQTLGQGPEFLTYFQNEAQLEKSRLLSDRFSAERPKGSFSTLEIQRTEQGDSAMYLCASSLAGGKNEQFFGPGTRLTVL.

This clonotype showed up many times. The CDR3 nucleotides read TGTGCCACCGGGGAGTCAGGGAACACTGAAGCTTTCTTT. Amino acids: CATGESGNTEAFF. The chain has TRBV24-1 and TRBJ1-1; D is ambiguous. The V and J ends lost 9 bases and 1 base respectively, with 11 bases between them. The CDR3 length is 13 residues. Germline CDR1 is KGHDR and CDR2 is SFDVKD.

Here the CDR3 DNA reads TGCGCCAGCAGCCTGGGTCCTAACGCTGAAGCTTTCTTT. Translated: CASSLGPNAEAFF. V and J are TRBV5-1 and TRBJ1-1; D ambiguous. CDR1 and CDR2 from the germline V gene are SGHRS and YFSETQ. CDR3 length equals 13 residues. V was clipped by 4 bases and J by 6 bases, with 13 bases between them.

The table lists this clonotype with a few counts. The chain recombines TRBV4-3 with TRBJ2-3; 12 nucleotides align to TRBD1. Germline values: CDR1 LGHNA, CDR2 YSLEER. The CDR3 consists of 16 residues. After removal of 0 bases from V and 5 bases from J, the junction contained 3 bases not matched to a gene. CDR3 in DNA: TGCGCCAGCAGCCAAGAGGGACAGGGGGCTGTAGATACGCAGTATTTT. This encodes CASSQEGQGAVDTQYF.

This clonotype was found many times. The chain carries TRBV20-1 and TRBJ1-3; D is ambiguous. This CDR3 is 13 amino acids long. From germline, CDR1 is DFQATT and CDR2 SNEGSKA (reference sequence). Trimming shortened V by 4 bases and J by 2 bases, and 9 bases separated the two germline ends. The CDR3 region is CSATSTAGNTIYF. CDR3 nucleotide sequence: TGCAGTGCTACTAGTACAGCTGGAAACACCATATATTTT.